A single sample gave rise to the 22 T cell receptor beta chains below, sequenced in a study of blood T cells in healthy people across ages. Through a sample-barcoded 5' primer and a J-beta primer mix, a second PCR was run for roughly 7 to 12 cycles. TCRdb re-derived calls from the 5' RACE reads in MiXCR, one entry per CDR3 protein. This sample has more than 900,000 distinct CDR3 sequences, with about 25% found just once. These same records also appear under a second study, on T cells of mothers and their children.

Sample: blood. Every receptor here comes from a girl aged 2-10 years in good health.

The chain has TRBV7-2 and TRBJ2-6; no reliable D call. The CDR3 spans 16 residues. The ends were cut back, 5 bases at V and 2 bases at J, with 13 bases in the middle. Germline V gene sequence: CDR1 SGHTA, CDR2 FQGNSA. CDR3 nucleotide sequence: TGTGCCAGCAGCCCCCAGCTGGTAGCTGGGGCCAACGTCCTGACTTTC. Its protein product is CASSPQLVAGANVLTF.

There are a few counts of this clonotype. This chain uses TRBV10-3 with TRBJ2-1; D possibly corresponds to TRBD2 (6 bases). The J call is uncertain, as TRBJ2-7 better fits the DNA end. The CDR3 is 13 amino acids. From germline, CDR1 is ENHRY and CDR2 SYGVKD. The CDR3 reads CAISETSTYEQYF. Written as DNA, the CDR3 is TGTGCCATCAGTGAGACTAGCACCTACGAGCAGTACTTC.

This clonotype turned up a few times. One junction end does not reproduce the germline sequence, and a read error may be involved. V usage is TRBV20-1 and J usage is TRBJ1-6; perhaps TRBD1 as D (6 bases). This CDR3 has 13 residues. The germline V gene encodes CDR1 DFQATT and CDR2 SNEGSKA (reference sequence). CDR3 in amino acids: CSAGDAGGSPLHF. Written as DNA, the CDR3 is TGCAGTGCTGGAGACGCGGGGGGCTCACCCCTCCACTTT.

Only a few counts were recorded for this clonotype. The V gene is TRBV20-1, the J gene TRBJ2-5; D remains ambiguous. The J call could be wrong; TRBJ2-7 is a better fit for the DNA end. Germline V gene data show CDR1 as DFQATT and CDR2 as SNEGSKA (reference sequence). The CDR3 spans 13 residues. In nucleotides, the CDR3 is TGCAGTGCTTTGAATGGTGGATCCTACGAGCAGTACTTC. Translation gives CSALNGGSYEQYF.

The CDR3 protein is CASSPGANQETQYF. The CDR3 DNA is TGCGCCAGCAGCCCCGGAGCCAACCAAGAGACCCAGTACTTC. This rearrangement joins TRBV5-1 to TRBJ2-5; no reliable D call. Germline loops: CDR1 SGHRS, CDR2 YFSETQ. Trimming took 4 bases from V and 0 from J, leaving 10 bases between them. This CDR3 comprises 14 residues. Variable domain in full (rest from reference TRBV5-1 and TRBJ2-5): KAGVTQTPRYLIKTRGQQVTLSCSPISGHRSVSWYQQTPGQGLQFLFEYFSETQRNKGNFPGRFSGRQFSNSRSEMNVSTLELGDSALYLCASSPGANQETQYFGPGTRLLVL.

As regards this clonotype: One end of the junction does not line up with germline, which may come from a read error. The chain combines TRBV28 with TRBJ1-1; D not certain. Germline V gene data show CDR1 as MDHEN and CDR2 as SYDVKM. The CDR3 is 15 residues long. The CDR3 nucleotides read TGTGCCAGCAGTTTACCGGTTTTGGGCTACACTGGAGCTTTCTTT. Translating gives CASSLPVLGYTGAFF.

This clonotype occurred once. At one end, the junction sequence differs from germline, possibly due to a read error. The J gene is TRBJ2-7, the V gene TRBV28; 9 nucleotides agree with TRBD2. The CDR3 covers 17 residues. Looked up from germline, CDR1 is MDHEN and CDR2 is SYDVKM. CDR3 in amino acids: CAVGGIRTSDLYAEQYF. The CDR3 DNA reads as TGCGCCGTGGGGGGGATAAGGACTAGCGACCTCTACGCGGAGCAGTACTTC. The full variable domain, with the rest looked up from reference TRBV28 and TRBJ2-7, is DVKVTQSSRYLVKRTGEKVFLECVQDMDHENMFWYRQDPGLGLRLIYFSYDVKMKEKGDIPEGYSVSREKKERFSLILESASTNQTSMYLCAVGGIRTSDLYAEQYFGPGTRLTVT.

The V gene is TRBV7-2, the J gene TRBJ1-3; perhaps TRBD1 as D (5 bases). Trimming cost V 5 bases and J 1 base, with 6 bases left between them. The CDR3 is 13 residues long. CDR1 and CDR2 from the germline V gene are SGHTA and FQGNSA. The CDR3 DNA is TGTGCCAGCAGCCGGACATCTGGAAACACCATATATTTT. Residues: CASSRTSGNTIYF.

The chain couples TRBV28 to TRBJ2-7; tentatively, D is TRBD2 (5 bases). The V and J ends lost 3 bases and 5 bases respectively, with 20 bases between them. The CDR3 has 16 residues. Germline CDR1 is MDHEN and CDR2 is SYDVKM. The CDR3 here is CASSFISGVRSDEQYF. DNA of the CDR3: TGTGCCAGCAGTTTTATCTCGGGCGTTCGTAGCGACGAGCAGTACTTC.

The chain combines TRBV3-1 with TRBJ2-3, with TRBD1 as a possible D gene (6 bases). Germline V gives CDR1 LGHDT, CDR2 YNNKEL (reference sequence). CDR3 size: 16 residues. The ends were cut back, 4 bases at V and 2 bases at J, with 16 bases in the middle. The CDR3 is CASSRGQLRDTDTQYF. Written as DNA, the CDR3 is TGTGCCAGCAGCCGAGGACAGCTGAGGGACACAGATACGCAGTATTTT.

The rearrangement joins TRBV10-3 to TRBJ2-5; TRBD2 matches 7 bases. CDR1 and CDR2 (germline): ENHRY, SYGVKD. Germline trimming cut 4 bases from V and 5 bases from J; bases unmatched to any gene: 10. The CDR3 covers 15 residues. In nucleotides, the CDR3 is TGTGCCATCAGTGCAAGGGCGGGAGACCCTGAGACCCAGTACTTC. This gives the protein CAISARAGDPETQYF.

This sequence joins TRBV18 and TRBJ1-1; D remains unclear. The V and J ends lost 0 bases and 3 bases respectively, with 11 bases between them. This CDR3 spans 15 amino acids. Germline V gene sequence: CDR1 KGHSH, CDR2 LQKENI. CDR3 nucleotides: TGTGCCAGCTCACCACCGTCGGGTGGGGACACTGAAGCTTTCTTT. It yields the protein CASSPPSGGDTEAFF. Looking up the rest from reference TRBV18 and TRBJ1-1 gives the full variable domain: NAGVMQNPRHLVRRRGQEARLRCSPMKGHSHVYWYRQLPEEGLKFMVYLQKENIIDESGMPKERFSAEFPKEGPSILRIQQVVRGDSAAYFCASSPPSGGDTEAFFGQGTRLTVV.

This clonotype came up a few times. The rearrangement joins TRBV4-1 to TRBJ1-4, with no clear D. CDR3 length: 16 amino acids. V was trimmed by 1 base and J by 2 bases, leaving 11 bases between them. Germline values: CDR1 MGHRA, CDR2 YSYEKL. The CDR3 region is CASSQVMGSTNEKLFF. The CDR3 nucleotides read TGCGCCAGCAGCCAAGTTATGGGGTCCACTAATGAAAAACTGTTTTTT.

There are a few counts of this clonotype. The chain joins TRBV7-2 to TRBJ2-1; 9 bases map to TRBD2. There are 18 residues in the CDR3. Germline lookup yields CDR1 SGHTA and CDR2 FQGNSA. The J segment lost 7 bases and the V segment lost 3 bases, leaving 16 bases of the junction unmatched. DNA for the CDR3: TGTGCCAGCAGCTTTAATTACCCGGGACTAGCAGGTGGGAATGAGCAGTTCTTC. It yields the protein CASSFNYPGLAGGNEQFF. The full variable domain, with the rest looked up from reference TRBV7-2 and TRBJ2-1, is GAGVSQSPSNKVTEKGKDVELRCDPISGHTALYWYRQSLGQGLEFLIYFQGNSAPDKSGLPSDRFSAERTGGSVSTLTIQRTQQEDSAVYLCASSFNYPGLAGGNEQFFGPGTRLTVL.

This clonotype was seen only once. This chain connects TRBV28 to TRBJ1-2; D is unresolved. This CDR3 is 12 amino acids long. V gave up 6 bases and J gave up 4 bases, with 9 bases separating them. Per germline, CDR1 MDHEN and CDR2 SYDVKM. Here the CDR3 reads CASRLYAYGYTF. CDR3 DNA sequence: TGTGCCAGCAGGCTATACGCCTATGGCTACACCTTC.

The gene calls are TRBV6-5 and TRBJ2-5, with TRBD2 as a possible D gene (6 bases). Germline V lookup: CDR1 MNHEY, CDR2 SVGAGI. The CDR3 is 15 amino acids. The V end was cut by 0 bases, the J end by 3 bases, with 11 bases between. The CDR3 spells CASSYSGGFEETQYF. The CDR3 nucleotides read TGTGCCAGCAGTTACTCAGGAGGGTTTGAAGAGACCCAGTACTTC.

Details on this clonotype: At one boundary the junction diverges from the germline segment, which might be a read error. The chain is built from TRBV4-1 and TRBJ2-3, with TRBD2 matching 8 bases. The CDR3 contains 17 residues. Germline values: CDR1 MGHRA, CDR2 YSYEKL. This chain's CDR3 is CASSQALLAVSTDTRYF. DNA for the CDR3: TGCGCCAGCAGCCAAGCACTACTAGCGGTCAGCACAGATACGCGGTATTTT.

The chain combines TRBV29-1 with TRBJ2-3; D is uncertain. The CDR3 is 12 amino acids. V lost 3 bases, J lost 4 bases, and 8 bases lay in between. CDR1 is SQVTM, CDR2 ANQGSEA, per germline. In DNA form, the CDR3 reads TGCAGCGTTGAGTTGGCGCCAGATACGCAGTATTTT. Translated, it gives CSVELAPDTQYF.

This clonotype was observed a few times. The V gene is TRBV27, the J gene TRBJ2-7, with 9 bases identical to TRBD1. The V gene end was trimmed by 5 bases and the J gene end by 5 bases; junction bases not matched to a gene: 13. CDR3 length: 16 amino acids. CDR1 and CDR2 (germline): MNHEY, SMNVEV (reference sequence). CDR3 in amino acids: CASSPAGTGNSDEQYF. The CDR3 DNA follows: TGTGCCAGCAGTCCGGCCGGGACAGGGAACAGCGACGAGCAGTACTTC.

This clonotype turned up a few times. The J gene is TRBJ1-5, the V gene TRBV19, with D possibly matching TRBD1 (5 bases). Per the germline V gene, CDR1 is LNHDA and CDR2 is SQIVND (reference sequence). The CDR3 loop spans 16 amino acids. The ends were cut back, 3 bases at V and 0 bases at J, with 12 bases in the middle. The CDR3 loop reads CASSMGSGHSNQPQHF. The CDR3 DNA follows: TGTGCCAGTAGTATGGGGTCAGGACATAGCAATCAGCCCCAGCATTTT.

This clonotype was observed a handful of times. The J gene is TRBJ2-4, the V gene TRBV5-4, with 10 positions matching TRBD1. The CDR3 sequence is 16 residues long. Germline assignment: CDR1 SGHNT and CDR2 YYREEE (reference sequence). V shed 5 bases, J shed 2 bases, and the junction held 7 bases outside the gene matches. The CDR3 sequence: CASSHPGQGSKNIQYF. CDR3 nucleotides: TGTGCCAGCAGTCATCCGGGACAGGGGTCCAAAAACATTCAGTACTTC.

The V and J genes are TRBV7-9 and TRBJ1-4; perhaps TRBD1 as D (6 bases). Trimming stripped 3 bases from V and 6 bases from J, with 17 bases between. CDR1 is SEHNR, CDR2 FQNEAQ, per germline (reference sequence). This CDR3 has 16 residues. DNA of the CDR3: TGTGCCAGCAGCTTTTACCCCTTTAAGGGGGATGAAAAACTGTTTTTT. Its translation: CASSFYPFKGDEKLFF.